This T cell receptor (beta chain) came from a study of blood T cell repertoires in COVID-19. Trimming removed 4 bases at V and 7 bases at J, with 14 bases between. This CDR3 is built from 14 residues. Germline CDR1 reads SGHTA; CDR2 reads FQGNSA. Generated by immunoSEQ multiplex PCR, the TCRdb table keeps only in-frame clones and is missing some. The repertoire holds about 120,000 clones, with approximately 68% as singletons. This TCR came from a woman in her seventies with acute or convalescent COVID-19. The sample consisted of peripheral blood. This sequence joins TRBV7-2 and TRBJ1-5, with D hard to call. The CDR3 loop reads CASSSPSFRQPQHF. The DNA of the CDR3 is TGTGCCAGCAGCTCCCCGTCCTTTCGGCAGCCCCAGCATTTT.